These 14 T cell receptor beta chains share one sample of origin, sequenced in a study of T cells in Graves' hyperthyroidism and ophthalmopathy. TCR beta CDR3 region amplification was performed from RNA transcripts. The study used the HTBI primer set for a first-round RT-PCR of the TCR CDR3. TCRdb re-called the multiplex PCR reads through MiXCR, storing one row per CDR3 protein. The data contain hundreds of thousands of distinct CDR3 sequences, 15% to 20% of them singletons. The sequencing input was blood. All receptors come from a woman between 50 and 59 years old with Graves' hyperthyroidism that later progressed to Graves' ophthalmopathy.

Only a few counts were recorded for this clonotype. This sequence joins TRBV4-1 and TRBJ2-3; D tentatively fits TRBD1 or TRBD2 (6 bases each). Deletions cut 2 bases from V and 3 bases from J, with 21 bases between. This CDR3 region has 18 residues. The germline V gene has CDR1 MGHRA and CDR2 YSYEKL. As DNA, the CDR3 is TGCGCCAGCAGCCAAAAGGGGGGAACAGTGGATTGGACAGATACGCAGTATTTT. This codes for CASSQKGGTVDWTDTQYF.

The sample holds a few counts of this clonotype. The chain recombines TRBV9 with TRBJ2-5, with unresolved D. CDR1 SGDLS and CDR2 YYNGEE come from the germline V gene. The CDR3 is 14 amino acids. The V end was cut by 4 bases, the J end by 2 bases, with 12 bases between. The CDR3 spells CASSPRLFQETQYF. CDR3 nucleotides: TGTGCCAGCAGCCCCCGGCTGTTTCAAGAGACCCAGTACTTC.

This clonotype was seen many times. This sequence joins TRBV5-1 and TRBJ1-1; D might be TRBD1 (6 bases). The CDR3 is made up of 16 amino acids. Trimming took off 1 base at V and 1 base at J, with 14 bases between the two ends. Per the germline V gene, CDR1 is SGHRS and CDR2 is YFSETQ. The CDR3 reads CASSLNGGGANTEAFF. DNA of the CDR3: TGCGCCAGCAGCTTGAACGGGGGGGGCGCGAACACTGAAGCTTTCTTT.

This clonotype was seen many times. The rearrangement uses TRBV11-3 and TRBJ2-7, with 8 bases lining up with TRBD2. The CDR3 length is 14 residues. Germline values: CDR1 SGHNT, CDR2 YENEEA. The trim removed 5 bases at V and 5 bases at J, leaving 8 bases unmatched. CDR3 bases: TGTGCCAGCAGCCCTGCCGGACTAGCCCACGAGCAGTACTTC. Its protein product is CASSPAGLAHEQYF. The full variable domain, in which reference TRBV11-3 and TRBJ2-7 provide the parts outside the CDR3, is EAGVVQSPRYKIIEKKQPVAFWCNPISGHNTLYWYLQNLGQGPELLIRYENEEAVDDSQLPKDRFSAERLKGVDSTLKIQPAELGDSAVYLCASSPAGLAHEQYFGPGTRLTVT.

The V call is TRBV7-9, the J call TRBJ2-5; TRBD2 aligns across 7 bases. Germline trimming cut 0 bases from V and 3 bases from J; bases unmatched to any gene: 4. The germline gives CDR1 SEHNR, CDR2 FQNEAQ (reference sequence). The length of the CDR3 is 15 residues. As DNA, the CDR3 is TGTGCCAGCAGCTTAGCCCAGCGGGGCAAAGAGACCCAGTACTTC. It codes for CASSLAQRGKETQYF.

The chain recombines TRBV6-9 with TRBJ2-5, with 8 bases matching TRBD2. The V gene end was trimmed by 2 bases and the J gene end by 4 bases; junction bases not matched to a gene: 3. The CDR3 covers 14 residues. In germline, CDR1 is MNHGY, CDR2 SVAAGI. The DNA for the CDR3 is TGTGCCAGCAGTTATCTGGCGGGGGGAGAGACCCAGTACTTC. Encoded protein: CASSYLAGGETQYF.

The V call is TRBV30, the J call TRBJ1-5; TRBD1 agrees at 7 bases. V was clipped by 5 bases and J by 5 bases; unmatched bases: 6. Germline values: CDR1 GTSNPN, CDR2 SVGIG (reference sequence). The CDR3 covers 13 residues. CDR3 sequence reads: CAWEKGADQPQHF. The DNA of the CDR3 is TGTGCCTGGGAGAAGGGGGCGGATCAGCCCCAGCATTTT.

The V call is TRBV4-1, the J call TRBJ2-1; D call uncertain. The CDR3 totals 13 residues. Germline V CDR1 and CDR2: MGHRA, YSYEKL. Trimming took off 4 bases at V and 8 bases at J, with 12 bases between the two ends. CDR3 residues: CASSPMRFDEQFF. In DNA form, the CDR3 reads TGCGCCAGCAGCCCGATGAGGTTCGATGAGCAGTTCTTC.

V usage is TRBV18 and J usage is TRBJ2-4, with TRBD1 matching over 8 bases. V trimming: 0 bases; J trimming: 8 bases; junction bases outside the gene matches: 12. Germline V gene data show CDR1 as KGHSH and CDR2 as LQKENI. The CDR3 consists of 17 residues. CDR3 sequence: CASSPPQGAAARDIQYF. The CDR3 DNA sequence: TGTGCCAGCTCACCACCGCAGGGGGCCGCGGCCAGGGACATTCAGTACTTC.

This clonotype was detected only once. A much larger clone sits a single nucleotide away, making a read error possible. CDR3 loop: CATSEETGSVGGNQPQHF. The CDR3 nucleotides are TGTGCCACCAGTGAAGAGACAGGGAGCGTGGGGGGCAATCAGCCCCAGCATTTT. The chain links TRBV24-1 to TRBJ1-5, with TRBD1 identical over 7 bases. Germline CDR1 is KGHDR and CDR2 is SFDVKD. CDR3 size: 18 residues. The J segment lost 2 bases and the V segment lost 4 bases, leaving 13 bases of the junction unmatched.

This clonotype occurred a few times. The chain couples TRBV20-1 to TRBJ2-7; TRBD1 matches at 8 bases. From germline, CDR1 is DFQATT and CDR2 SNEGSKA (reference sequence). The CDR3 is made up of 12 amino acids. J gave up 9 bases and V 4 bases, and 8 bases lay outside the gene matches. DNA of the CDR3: TGCAGTGCTAATCCAGGGGGCTATGGGCAGTACTTC. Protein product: CSANPGGYGQYF.

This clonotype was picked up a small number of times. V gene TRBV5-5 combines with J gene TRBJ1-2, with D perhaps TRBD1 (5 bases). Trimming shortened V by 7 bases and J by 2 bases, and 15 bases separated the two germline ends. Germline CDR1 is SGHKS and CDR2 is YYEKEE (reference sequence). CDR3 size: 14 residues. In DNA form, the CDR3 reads TGTGCCAGCGAACGTCAGGGTCTAAACTATGGCTACACCTTC. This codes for CASERQGLNYGYTF.

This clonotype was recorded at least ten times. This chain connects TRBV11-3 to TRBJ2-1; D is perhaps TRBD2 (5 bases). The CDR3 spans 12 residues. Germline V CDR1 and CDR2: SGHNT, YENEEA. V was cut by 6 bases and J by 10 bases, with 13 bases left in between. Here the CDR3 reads CASSMTGNEQFF. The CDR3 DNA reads TGTGCCAGCAGTATGACCGGGAACGAGCAGTTCTTC.

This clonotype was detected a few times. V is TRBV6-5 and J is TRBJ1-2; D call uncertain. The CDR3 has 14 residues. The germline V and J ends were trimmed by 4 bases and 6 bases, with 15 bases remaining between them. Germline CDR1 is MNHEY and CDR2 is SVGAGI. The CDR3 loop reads CASSFHGRADGYTF. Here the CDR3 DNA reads TGTGCCAGCAGTTTCCACGGGAGGGCCGATGGCTACACCTTC.